This T cell receptor beta chain originates from a study of cytomegalovirus exposure and HLA in healthy donors. 60 Vbeta and 13 Jbeta primers were used in PCR. Repertoires were generated with immunoSEQ multiplex PCR, while TCRdb's copy carries only in-frame clones and drops some. The repertoire holds more than 100,000 clones, with under 85% as singletons. Germline-derived CDR1 and CDR2 are LNHDA and SQIVND (reference sequence). V was trimmed by 3 bases and J by 0 bases, leaving 12 bases between them. This CDR3 has 15 residues. What was sequenced was PBMCs. This TCR was sampled from a human donor in good health. The chain is built from TRBV19 and TRBJ2-7; D remains unclear. As DNA, the CDR3 is TGTGCCAGTAGTATGAGGTCTCCGGGCTCCTACGAGCAGTACTTC. It specifies CASSMRSPGSYEQYF.